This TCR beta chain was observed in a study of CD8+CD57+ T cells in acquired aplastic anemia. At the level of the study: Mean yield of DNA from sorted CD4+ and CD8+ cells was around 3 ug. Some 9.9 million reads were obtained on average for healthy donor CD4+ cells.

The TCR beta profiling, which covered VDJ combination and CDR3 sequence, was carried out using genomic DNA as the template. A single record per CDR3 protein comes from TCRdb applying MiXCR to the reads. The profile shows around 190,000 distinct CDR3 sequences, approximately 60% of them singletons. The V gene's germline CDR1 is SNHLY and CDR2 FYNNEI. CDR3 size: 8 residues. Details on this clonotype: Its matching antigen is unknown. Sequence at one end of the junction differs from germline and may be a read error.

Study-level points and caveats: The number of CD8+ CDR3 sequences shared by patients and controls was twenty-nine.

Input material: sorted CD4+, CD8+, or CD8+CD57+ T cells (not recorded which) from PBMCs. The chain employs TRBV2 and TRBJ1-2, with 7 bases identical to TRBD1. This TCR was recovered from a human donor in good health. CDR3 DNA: TGTGCCAGGGGGACAGCCTCCTTC. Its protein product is CARGTASF.